This paragraph covers one T cell receptor beta chain sequence. This clonotype was observed at least ten times. The antigen it recognizes is unknown. Base-call qualities are not available, and no considerably larger clone is one nucleotide away. CDR1 is given as MDHEN and CDR2 as SYDVKM, both from the germline V gene. V loses 7 bases of germline sequence and J loses 1 base, and the interval between the two ends is 13 bases. From its cysteine to its phenylalanine, the CDR3 spans 14 amino acids. Of all the DNA, just the CDR3 is kept, 42 bases in frame from base 1. This sample's time point label indicates: healthy volunteer bleed at 6 weeks. Unfractionated whole blood was collected in Tempus Blood RNA tubes, and total RNA was extracted from that blood. Roughly 5 healthy volunteers were used as TCR sequencing controls and were bled at day 0, 2 weeks and 6 weeks. The library was obtained by RACE. Sequencing took place on a NextSeq 500. Library preparation attached unique molecular identifiers to individual cDNA molecules for quantitative, reproducible TCR counting. Concerning the study's data processing: Samples had a median of roughly 98,000 TCRs, with a range from about 23,224 to 750,000. V, J and CDR3 annotation of the TCR reads was carried out using the Decombinator software suite. For the PS versus PT1 abundance plots, all samples were subsampled to the same number of TCRs (28,000). Expanded TCRs were defined as absent before sensitization and observed at least eight times at the 2-week time point. Clones were called with MiXCR by TCRdb after fastp trimmed the public reads at Q25, and only in-frame beta chains were retained. When rows share a CDR3 protein, they turn into one entry using the most common DNA and genes. What appears here as the V and J calls and clone size reflects TCRdb's work, not the paper's. In all, the sample holds 35,000 to 50,000 distinct CDR3 sequences, and around 3.6% of those were seen once. 4.5% to 6.5% of the sample is taken by the ten largest.

The data were obtained in a study of human T cells and chemical hapten exposure listed by TCRdb under 2021. With respect to the entire study: Libraries were combined into a pool for sequencing, and differences in TCR yield between samples came mainly from small differences in library volumes within the pool. Both TCR alpha and TCR beta chains were sequenced from each blood RNA sample. Peripheral blood TCR repertoire changes were tracked in vivo in alopecia patients during primary and secondary sensitization to the hapten diphenylcyclopropenone (DPC). Overall results and qualifications from the work: Repeated subsampling changed both the strength of the expansion versus patch-test correlation and the threshold at which that correlation became significant. The number of TCRs above 1 in 1000 frequency did not change with DPC sensitization; there was no evidence of global repertoire structure alterations.

The TCR was taken from a human donor in good health. Some clones in this sample may be carry-over from other donors' samples. Sequenced sample: whole blood. The chain was built from TRBV28 and TRBJ1-1, with no reliable assignment of the D segment. The CDR3 has the sequence CASNLYRANTEAFF. The nucleotide sequence reads TGTGCCAGCAACCTGTATAGGGCGAACACTGAAGCTTTCTTT.